The clone carrying this T cell receptor beta chain occurred once. This specimen belongs to a study of blood T cell repertoires in COVID-19. Study overall: Samples came from the United States, Italy and Spain, spanning acute and convalescent COVID-19. Nucleic acid was either cDNA or gDNA, and it came from T cells, B-cell-depleted T cells, or PBMCs.

Per the study methods: Reference gene primer amplification gave nucleated cell count estimates. TCRdb's table, derived via immunoSEQ multiplex PCR, lists solely in-frame clones and lacks some. V, J and clone size are those of that table, while D and trimming were read from the DNA. This table holds some 160,000 clones, about four fifths found once. The CDR3 is made up of 13 amino acids. From germline, CDR1 is MNHEY and CDR2 SVGAGI. V was trimmed by 6 bases and J by 1 base, leaving 9 bases between them. The chain is built from TRBV6-5 and TRBJ2-5; unclear D gene. This TCR derives from a woman older than 75 with acute or convalescent COVID-19. Source material: peripheral blood. The CDR3 DNA is TGTGCCAGCAGCGTTCCACTCCAAGAGACCCAGTACTTC. It codes for CASSVPLQETQYF.